Listed below are T cell receptor beta chains from one sample, sequenced in a study of Ad26.COV2.S vaccination and SARS-CoV-2 variants. The method was immunoSEQ multiplex PCR; TCRdb's version includes in-frame clones alone and lacks a portion of them. The profile shows about 420,000 clones, roughly 88% of them singletons. The input for sequencing was peripheral blood, taken in a trial of Ad26.COV2.S vaccine versus placebo. These receptors came from a person aged 18-65 years who received the Ad26.COV2.S COVID-19 vaccine or a placebo. CDR3s include the opening cysteine and the closing phenylalanine or tryptophan. The order of the fields is clone size, J gene, D gene, V gene, CDR3 protein, CDR3 DNA. A D gene is named only where the DNA matches it firmly. Rows give clone size only sometimes, using once, few, many, or a class for an expanded clone.

clone size: -; J gene: TRBJ2-7; D gene: TRBD2; V gene: TRBV7-2; CDR3 protein: CASSASPGSGGSYEQYF; CDR3 DNA: TGTGCCAGCAGCGCCTCCCCCGGGTCGGGGGGCTCCTACGAGCAGTACTTC
clone size: -; J gene: TRBJ2-1; D gene: TRBD2; V gene: TRBV6-2/TRBV6-3; CDR3 protein: CASSKTSGGYNEQFF; CDR3 DNA: TGTGCCAGCAGCAAGACTAGCGGGGGGTACAATGAGCAGTTCTTC
clone size: -; J gene: TRBJ1-4; D gene: -; V gene: TRBV28; CDR3 protein: CATHQGFNEKLFF; CDR3 DNA: TGTGCCACACATCAGGGGTTTAATGAAAAACTGTTTTTT
clone size: -; J gene: TRBJ2-2; D gene: TRBD1; V gene: TRBV7-9; CDR3 protein: CASSLVTGIAGELFF; CDR3 DNA: TGTGCCAGCAGCTTAGTGACAGGGATCGCCGGGGAGCTGTTTTTT
clone size: -; J gene: TRBJ2-5; D gene: -; V gene: TRBV6-1; CDR3 protein: CASSESGGTQYF; CDR3 DNA: TGTGCCAGCAGTGAATCCGGGGGCACCCAGTACTTC
clone size: -; J gene: TRBJ1-2; D gene: -; V gene: TRBV3-1/TRBV3-2; CDR3 protein: CASSPDKSRSLSLYGYTF; CDR3 DNA: TGTGCCAGCAGCCCCGACAAAAGCAGGAGTCTTTCCCTCTATGGCTACACCTTC
clone size: -; J gene: TRBJ1-5; D gene: -; V gene: TRBV30; CDR3 protein: CAWRDLGGNQPQHF; CDR3 DNA: TGTGCCTGGAGGGATTTGGGCGGCAATCAGCCCCAGCATTTT
clone size: -; J gene: TRBJ1-5; D gene: -; V gene: TRBV6-2/TRBV6-3; CDR3 protein: CASSRHRDQPQHF; CDR3 DNA: TGTGCCAGCAGTCGACATCGGGATCAGCCCCAGCATTTT
clone size: -; J gene: TRBJ2-1; D gene: TRBD1; V gene: TRBV6-5; CDR3 protein: CASSYSGTAYNEQFF; CDR3 DNA: TGTGCCAGCAGTTACTCCGGGACAGCTTACAATGAGCAGTTCTTC
clone size: -; J gene: TRBJ2-6; D gene: -; V gene: TRBV7-6; CDR3 protein: CASSHAGANVLTF; CDR3 DNA: TGTGCCAGCAGCCACGCTGGGGCCAACGTCCTGACTTTC
clone size: -; J gene: TRBJ2-3; D gene: -; V gene: TRBV30; CDR3 protein: CAWSDEFGVSLFSTDTQYF; CDR3 DNA: TGTGCCTGGAGTGATGAGTTCGGGGTTAGCCTCTTTAGCACAGATACGCAGTATTTT
clone size: -; J gene: TRBJ2-3; D gene: TRBD2; V gene: TRBV11-2; CDR3 protein: CASSFPSGRRPDTQYF; CDR3 DNA: TGTGCCAGCAGCTTCCCTAGCGGCCGGAGGCCAGATACGCAGTATTTT
clone size: -; J gene: TRBJ2-2; D gene: TRBD1; V gene: TRBV3-1/TRBV3-2; CDR3 protein: CASRPIPGTGNTGELFF; CDR3 DNA: TGTGCCAGCAGGCCCATACCCGGGACAGGGAACACCGGGGAGCTGTTTTTT
clone size: -; J gene: TRBJ2-2; D gene: TRBD1; V gene: TRBV19; CDR3 protein: CASSTRDRGVNTGELFF; CDR3 DNA: TGTGCCAGTAGTACTAGAGACAGGGGAGTAAACACCGGGGAGCTGTTTTTT
clone size: -; J gene: TRBJ2-5; D gene: -; V gene: TRBV29-1; CDR3 protein: CSVEISQETQYF; CDR3 DNA: TGCAGCGTTGAAATCAGCCAAGAGACCCAGTACTTC
clone size: -; J gene: TRBJ1-5; D gene: TRBD1; V gene: TRBV6-5; CDR3 protein: CASGTARDQPQHF; CDR3 DNA: TGTGCCAGTGGGACAGCGAGGGATCAGCCCCAGCATTTT
clone size: -; J gene: TRBJ2-7; D gene: TRBD1; V gene: TRBV9; CDR3 protein: CASSPQDRAYEQYF; CDR3 DNA: TGTGCCAGCAGCCCCCAGGACAGGGCATACGAGCAGTACTTC
clone size: -; J gene: TRBJ1-1; D gene: -; V gene: TRBV7-9; CDR3 protein: CASSLSGTNTEAFF; CDR3 DNA: TGTGCCAGCAGCCTATCAGGGACGAACACTGAAGCTTTCTTT
clone size: -; J gene: TRBJ2-7; D gene: TRBD1; V gene: TRBV5-4; CDR3 protein: CASSSGDRSSYEQYF; CDR3 DNA: TGTGCCAGCAGCTCGGGGGACAGGAGCTCCTACGAGCAGTACTTC
clone size: -; J gene: TRBJ2-7; D gene: -; V gene: TRBV7-9; CDR3 protein: CASSLAAEQYF; CDR3 DNA: TGTGCCAGCAGCTTAGCAGCCGAGCAGTACTTC
clone size: once; J gene: TRBJ1-5; D gene: -; V gene: TRBV4-3; CDR3 protein: CASSEAGGNQPQHF; CDR3 DNA: TGCGCCAGCAGCGAAGCGGGGGGCAATCAGCCCCAGCATTTT
clone size: -; J gene: TRBJ1-1; D gene: -; V gene: TRBV12-3/TRBV12-4; CDR3 protein: CASSLGFEAFF; CDR3 DNA: TGTGCCAGCAGTTTGGGATTTGAAGCTTTCTTT
clone size: -; J gene: TRBJ1-1; D gene: -; V gene: TRBV29-1; CDR3 protein: CSVVRANTEAFF; CDR3 DNA: TGCAGCGTTGTGAGGGCTAACACTGAAGCTTTCTTT
clone size: -; J gene: TRBJ2-3; D gene: TRBD2; V gene: TRBV7-8; CDR3 protein: CASSLVAGGDTDTQYF; CDR3 DNA: TGTGCCAGCAGCTTAGTGGCGGGGGGGGACACAGATACGCAGTATTTT
clone size: -; J gene: TRBJ1-4; D gene: -; V gene: TRBV28; CDR3 protein: CASSLTREKLFF; CDR3 DNA: TGTGCCAGCAGCTTAACTCGGGAAAAACTGTTTTTT
clone size: -; J gene: TRBJ2-7; D gene: -; V gene: TRBV7-9; CDR3 protein: CASTQDTGEQYF; CDR3 DNA: TGTGCCAGCACCCAGGATACGGGCGAGCAGTACTTC
clone size: -; J gene: TRBJ2-7; D gene: -; V gene: TRBV23-1; CDR3 protein: CASSQAVSTYEQYF; CDR3 DNA: TGCGCCAGCAGTCAAGCAGTAAGCACCTACGAGCAGTACTTC
clone size: -; J gene: TRBJ2-5; D gene: TRBD2; V gene: TRBV4-1; CDR3 protein: CASSQAGGEKTQYF; CDR3 DNA: TGCGCCAGCAGCCAGGCGGGGGGAGAAAAGACCCAGTACTTC
clone size: once; J gene: TRBJ1-1; D gene: -; V gene: TRBV7-9; CDR3 protein: CASSLPPNTEAFF; CDR3 DNA: TGTGCCAGCAGCTTGCCTCCGAACACTGAAGCTTTCTTT
clone size: -; J gene: TRBJ2-5; D gene: TRBD1; V gene: TRBV19; CDR3 protein: CASSIGTGVTQETQYF; CDR3 DNA: TGTGCCAGTAGTATTGGGACAGGGGTCACTCAAGAGACCCAGTACTTC
clone size: once; J gene: TRBJ2-5; D gene: -; V gene: TRBV6-5; CDR3 protein: CASLFLGGYQETQYF; CDR3 DNA: TGTGCCAGCCTTTTCCTCGGGGGCTACCAAGAGACCCAGTACTTC
clone size: -; J gene: TRBJ1-2; D gene: -; V gene: TRBV4-3; CDR3 protein: CASSQGSSHGYTF; CDR3 DNA: TGCGCCAGCAGCCAAGGGTCATCCCATGGCTACACCTTC
clone size: -; J gene: TRBJ2-7; D gene: -; V gene: TRBV2; CDR3 protein: CASSESRYEQYF; CDR3 DNA: TGTGCCAGCAGTGAATCCCGCTACGAGCAGTACTTC
clone size: -; J gene: TRBJ2-3; D gene: -; V gene: TRBV11-2; CDR3 protein: CASSLSGGGDTQYF; CDR3 DNA: TGTGCCAGCAGCTTATCGGGGGGCGGGGATACGCAGTATTTT
clone size: -; J gene: TRBJ1-1; D gene: -; V gene: TRBV7-9; CDR3 protein: CASSPLNTENTEAFF; CDR3 DNA: TGTGCCAGCAGCCCACTTAATACCGAGAACACTGAAGCTTTCTTT
clone size: few; J gene: TRBJ2-3; D gene: TRBD2; V gene: TRBV10-1; CDR3 protein: CASSETSGVVDTQYF; CDR3 DNA: TGCGCCAGCAGTGAGACTAGCGGGGTAGTGGATACGCAGTATTTT
clone size: once; J gene: TRBJ2-3; D gene: TRBD2; V gene: TRBV6-1; CDR3 protein: CASSETVAGGPTDTQYF; CDR3 DNA: TGTGCCAGCAGTGAGACGGTAGCGGGGGGGCCGACAGATACGCAGTATTTT
clone size: -; J gene: TRBJ2-5; D gene: -; V gene: TRBV7-2; CDR3 protein: CASTPSMGVQETQYF; CDR3 DNA: TGTGCCAGCACCCCCTCGATGGGAGTCCAAGAGACCCAGTACTTC
clone size: -; J gene: TRBJ1-1; D gene: -; V gene: TRBV7-9; CDR3 protein: CASSHDLRTARTEAFF; CDR3 DNA: TGTGCCAGCAGTCACGACTTGCGGACGGCAAGGACTGAAGCTTTCTTT
clone size: once; J gene: TRBJ1-2; D gene: -; V gene: TRBV6-5; CDR3 protein: CASRGEVAGYTF; CDR3 DNA: TGTGCCAGCAGGGGGGAGGTAGCTGGCTACACCTTC
clone size: -; J gene: TRBJ1-5; D gene: -; V gene: TRBV28; CDR3 protein: CASRPFGAFSNQPQHF; CDR3 DNA: TGTGCCAGCAGACCCTTCGGGGCGTTTAGCAATCAGCCCCAGCATTTT
clone size: few; J gene: TRBJ1-1; D gene: -; V gene: TRBV7-2; CDR3 protein: CASSLGTAQQAFF; CDR3 DNA: TGTGCCAGCAGCTTAGGAACGGCACAACAAGCTTTCTTT